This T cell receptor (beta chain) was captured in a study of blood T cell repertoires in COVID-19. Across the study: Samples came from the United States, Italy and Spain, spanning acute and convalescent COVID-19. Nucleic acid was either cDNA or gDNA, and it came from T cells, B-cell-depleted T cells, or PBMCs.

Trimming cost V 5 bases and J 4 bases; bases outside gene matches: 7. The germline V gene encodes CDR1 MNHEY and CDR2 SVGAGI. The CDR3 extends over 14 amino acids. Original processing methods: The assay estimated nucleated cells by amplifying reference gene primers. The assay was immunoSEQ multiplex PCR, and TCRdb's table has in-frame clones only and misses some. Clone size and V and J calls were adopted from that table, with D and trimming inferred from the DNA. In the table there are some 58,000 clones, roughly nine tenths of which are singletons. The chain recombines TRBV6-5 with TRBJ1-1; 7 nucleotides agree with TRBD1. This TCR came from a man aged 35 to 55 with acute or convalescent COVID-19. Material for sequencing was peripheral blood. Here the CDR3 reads CASSIRQGPTEAFF. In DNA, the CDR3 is TGTGCCAGCAGTATACGACAGGGCCCCACTGAAGCTTTCTTT.